Below, 31 T cell receptor beta chains from the same sample are listed, as sequenced in a study of monozygotic twins with inflammatory bowel disease. Using the 5' RACE reads, TCRdb records one entry per CDR3 protein without DNA. The sample table includes 330,000 or so distinct CDR3 sequences. The sample consisted of blood. The source of these receptors is a human donor with ulcerative colitis or Crohn's disease, or a healthy co-twin of an affected twin (not recorded which).

J is TRBJ1-2 and V is TRBV20-1; checking the TCRdb D call of TRBD1 is not possible without DNA. Germline CDR1 and CDR2: DFQATT and SNEGSKA (reference sequence). This CDR3 comprises 17 residues. CDR3: CSARDLSPDRVKEGYTF.

The chain couples TRBV5-1 to TRBJ2-4; TCRdb lists TRBD2, though no DNA is available to test this call. In germline, CDR1 is SGHRS, CDR2 YFSETQ. This CDR3 contains 16 residues. CDR3: CASSTGLAGGENIQYF.

V and J are TRBV2 and TRBJ1-2; the D gene TCRdb calls, TRBD1, cannot be checked with no DNA. This CDR3 is 14 amino acids long. Per germline, CDR1 SNHLY and CDR2 FYNNEI. CDR3 region: CASRQTQGANGYTF.

This chain's CDR3 is CSAVGGGGGDQPQHF. This chain connects TRBV20-1 to TRBJ1-5; TCRdb reports TRBD1, a call that lacks DNA to check it against. The CDR3 loop spans 15 amino acids. The germline gives CDR1 DFQATT, CDR2 SNEGSKA (reference sequence).

This chain connects TRBV18 to TRBJ2-3. The CDR3 runs to 12 residues. From germline, CDR1 is KGHSH and CDR2 LQKENI. The CDR3 loop is CASSLMSDMQYF.

V is TRBV28 and J is TRBJ2-7; no DNA is available, so the TRBD1 call from TCRdb remains unchecked. Germline V gene lookup returns CDR1 MDHEN and CDR2 SYDVKM. This CDR3 has 15 residues. CDR3 in amino acids: CASTPPGTGGYEQYF. Drawing the rest from reference TRBV28 and TRBJ2-7, the complete variable domain is DVKVTQSSRYLVKRTGEKVFLECVQDMDHENMFWYRQDPGLGLRLIYFSYDVKMKEKGDIPEGYSVSREKKERFSLILESASTNQTSMYLCASTPPGTGGYEQYFGPGTRLTVT.

This sequence joins TRBV10-3 and TRBJ1-1. The CDR3 contains 14 residues. Germline V gene sequence: CDR1 ENHRY, CDR2 SYGVKD. The CDR3 loop reads CAISEQPADGEAFF.

V gene TRBV5-1 combines with J gene TRBJ2-1; TCRdb names TRBD2, which stays unverified in the absence of DNA. From germline, CDR1 is SGHRS and CDR2 YFSETQ. The CDR3 is 14 residues long. CDR3 protein: CASGSTSPVLEQFF.

The chain carries TRBV4-1 and TRBJ2-7; as DNA is missing, the TRBD1 call by TCRdb cannot be tested. CDR3 length equals 13 residues. Germline CDR1 is MGHRA and CDR2 is YSYEKL. CDR3 loop: CASSQRGWDEQYF.

This chain uses TRBV5-4 with TRBJ2-3; the D gene TCRdb calls, TRBD2, cannot be checked with no DNA. CDR1 SGHNT and CDR2 YYREEE come from the germline V gene (reference sequence). This CDR3 contains 14 residues. The CDR3 reads CASSGLAETDTQYF. The full variable domain, its missing parts supplied by reference TRBV5-4 and TRBJ2-3, is ETGVTQSPTHLIKTRGQQVTLRCSSQSGHNTVSWYQQALGQGPQFIFQYYREEENGRGNFPPRFSGLQFPNYSSELNVNALELDDSALYLCASSGLAETDTQYFGPGTRLTVL.

The rearrangement links TRBV7-2 to TRBJ2-7; TCRdb proposes TRBD1, but this gene call is untestable without DNA. Germline CDR1 is SGHTA and CDR2 is FQGNSA. The CDR3 length is 14 residues. The CDR3 spells CASSSPGRHYEQYF.

The rearrangement links TRBV6-2 or TRBV6-3 to TRBJ2-7; TCRdb outputs TRBD2, but without DNA this stays unchecked. This CDR3 comprises 15 residues. Germline V lookup: CDR1 MNHEY, CDR2 SVGEGT. The CDR3 loop is CASSSTSGRSYEQYF.

The V call is TRBV20-1, the J call TRBJ2-7. From germline, CDR1 is DFQATT and CDR2 SNEGSKA (reference sequence). This CDR3 spans 15 amino acids. CDR3 region: CSASTIGAGHYEQYF.

V is TRBV27 and J is TRBJ2-1; the D call from TCRdb, TRBD2, cannot be confirmed without DNA. CDR3 length equals 13 residues. Germline values: CDR1 MNHEY, CDR2 SMNVEV (reference sequence). The CDR3: CASSSLAVESRFF.

J is TRBJ1-5 and V is TRBV19; TCRdb's D call, TRBD1, is unchecked because there is no DNA. CDR1 LNHDA and CDR2 SQIVND come from the germline V gene (reference sequence). The CDR3 has 17 residues. The CDR3 loop is CASSKEGGRYSNQPQHF.

V is TRBV20-1 and J is TRBJ2-2; TCRdb indicates TRBD1, and absent DNA this call remains unverified. This CDR3 region has 15 residues. Germline CDR1 DFQATT, CDR2 SNEGSKA (reference sequence). The CDR3 here is CSAMAGSVNTGELFF.

The chain recombines TRBV7-9 with TRBJ2-3; checking the TCRdb D call of TRBD2 is not possible without DNA. The CDR3 runs 16 residues. Germline CDR1 is SEHNR and CDR2 is FQNEAQ (reference sequence). CDR3 residues: CASSLALAGKTDTQYF. The variable domain in full, with the rest retrieved from reference TRBV7-9 and TRBJ2-3, is DTGVSQNPRHKITKRGQNVTFRCDPISEHNRLYWYRQTLGQGPEFLTYFQNEAQLEKSRLLSDRFSAERPKGSFSTLEIQRTEQGDSAMYLCASSLALAGKTDTQYFGPGTRLTVL.

The chain recombines TRBV28 with TRBJ2-5; TCRdb's D gene call, TRBD1, goes unchecked for lack of DNA. The CDR3 contains 16 residues. Germline V gene data show CDR1 as MDHEN and CDR2 as SYDVKM. The CDR3: CASSLTGVRGQETQYF.

The rearrangement joins TRBV6-1 to TRBJ1-1; checking the TCRdb D call of TRBD1 is not possible without DNA. Germline V gene data show CDR1 as MNHNS and CDR2 as SASEGT. This CDR3 region has 14 residues. The CDR3 here is CASRFSRPGEGAFF.

V is TRBV29-1 and J is TRBJ2-7. Germline lookup yields CDR1 SQVTM and CDR2 ANQGSEA. CDR3 length: 12 residues. The CDR3 loop is CSVTVESDEQYF.

The chain links TRBV19 to TRBJ1-2; TCRdb outputs TRBD1, but without DNA this stays unchecked. CDR1 LNHDA and CDR2 SQIVND come from the germline V gene (reference sequence). This CDR3 is built from 13 residues. This CDR3 is CASSITGTYGYTF.

The chain recombines TRBV6-2 or TRBV6-3 with TRBJ2-7; TCRdb gives TRBD2 as the D gene, but with no DNA this cannot be confirmed. This CDR3 is built from 13 residues. Germline V gene sequence: CDR1 MNHEY, CDR2 SVGEGT. CDR3 loop: CASSWDYSYEQYF.

The CDR3: CASSYSGVVEPQHF. The V and J genes are TRBV6-6 and TRBJ1-5. The germline V gene encodes CDR1 MNHNY and CDR2 SVGAGI (reference sequence). This CDR3 region has 14 residues.

V is TRBV9 and J is TRBJ1-1. The CDR3 runs to 15 residues. Germline V gives CDR1 SGDLS, CDR2 YYNGEE. This CDR3 reads CASSVDYSSNTEAFF.

The chain uses TRBV9 and TRBJ1-4. Germline V lookup: CDR1 SGDLS, CDR2 YYNGEE. The length of the CDR3 is 15 residues. This CDR3 is CASSGGSGLAEKLFF.

The CDR3 loop reads CASSSSGRPQETQYF. The V call is TRBV7-9, the J call TRBJ2-5; TCRdb outputs TRBD2, but without DNA this stays unchecked. Germline V gene sequence: CDR1 SEHNR, CDR2 FQNEAQ (reference sequence). This CDR3 region has 15 residues.

The V call is TRBV11-2, the J call TRBJ2-7; TCRdb designates TRBD1, a call that cannot be tested without DNA. Germline-derived CDR1 and CDR2 are SGHAT and FQNNGV. CDR3 length equals 12 residues. CDR3: CASSGASREQYF.

This chain joins TRBV28 and TRBJ2-5; TCRdb's D call, TRBD2, is unchecked because there is no DNA. CDR3 length equals 15 residues. Germline CDR1 reads MDHEN; CDR2 reads SYDVKM. This CDR3 is CASNTPGLAKETQYF.

CDR3 region: CASSQGQGRTETQYF. The V and J genes are TRBV6-5 and TRBJ2-5; TCRdb outputs TRBD1, but without DNA this stays unchecked. Germline V CDR1 and CDR2: MNHEY, SVGAGI. The CDR3 loop spans 15 amino acids.

The chain has TRBV6-1 and TRBJ2-1; TCRdb indicates TRBD2, and absent DNA this call remains unverified. The germline V gene has CDR1 MNHNS and CDR2 SASEGT. This CDR3 is built from 14 residues. The CDR3 protein is CASSPGAVWDEQFF.

The chain employs TRBV28 and TRBJ2-3; with no DNA, the TCRdb D assignment of TRBD2 cannot be verified. There are 16 residues in the CDR3. Germline CDR1 reads MDHEN; CDR2 reads SYDVKM. CDR3: CASSLWRDNKGDTQYF.